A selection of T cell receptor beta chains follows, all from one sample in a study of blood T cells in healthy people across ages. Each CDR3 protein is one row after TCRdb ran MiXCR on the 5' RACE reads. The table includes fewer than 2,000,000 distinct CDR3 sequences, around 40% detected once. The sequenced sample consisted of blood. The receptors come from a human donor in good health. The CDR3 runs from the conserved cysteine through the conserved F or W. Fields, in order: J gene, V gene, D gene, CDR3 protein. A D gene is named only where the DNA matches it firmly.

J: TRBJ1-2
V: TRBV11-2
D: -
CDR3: CASSWQGLDGYTF

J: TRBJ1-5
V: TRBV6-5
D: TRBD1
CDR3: CANSYSPGQGARGSNQPQHF

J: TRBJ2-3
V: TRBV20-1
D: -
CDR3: CSAVEGPHLDTQYF

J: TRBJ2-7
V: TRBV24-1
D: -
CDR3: CATSDPLVQYEQYF

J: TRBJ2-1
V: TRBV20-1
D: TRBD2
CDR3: CSAPRTPGLDYNEQFF

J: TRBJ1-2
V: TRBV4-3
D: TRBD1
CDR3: CASRNRGPNYGYTF

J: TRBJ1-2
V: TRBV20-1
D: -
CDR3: CSARDLGGRRRYGYTF

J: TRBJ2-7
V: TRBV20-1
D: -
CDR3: CSAGQLGSYEQYF

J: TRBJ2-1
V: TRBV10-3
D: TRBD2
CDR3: CAISENRRGGLGNEQFF

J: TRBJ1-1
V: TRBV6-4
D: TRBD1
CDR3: CASSGQGGLSEAFF

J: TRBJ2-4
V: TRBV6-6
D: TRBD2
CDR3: CASSYRGLAGKNIQYF

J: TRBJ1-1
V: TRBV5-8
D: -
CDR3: CAGHNRAMNTEAFF

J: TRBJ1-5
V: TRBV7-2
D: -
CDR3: CASSFDALNQPQHF

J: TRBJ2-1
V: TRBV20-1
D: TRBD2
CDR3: CSASESAGGHNEQFF

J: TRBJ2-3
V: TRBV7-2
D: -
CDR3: CASSFQKTSTDTQYF

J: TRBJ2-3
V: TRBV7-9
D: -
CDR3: CASSLGGAGEKLYF

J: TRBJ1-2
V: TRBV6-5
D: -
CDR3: CAVSGYWGYTF

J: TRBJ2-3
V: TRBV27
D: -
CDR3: CASSLGSRYTDTQYF

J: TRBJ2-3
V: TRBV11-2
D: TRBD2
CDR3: CAIDSEAGGTDTQYF

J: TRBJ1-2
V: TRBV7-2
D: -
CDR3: CASSLKRQGNGYTF

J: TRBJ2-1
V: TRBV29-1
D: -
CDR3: CSVWRVSSYNEQFF

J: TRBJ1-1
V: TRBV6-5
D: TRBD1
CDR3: CASQDRAGYTEAFF

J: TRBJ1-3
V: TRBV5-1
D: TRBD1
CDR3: CASSHQGGYGSGNTIYF

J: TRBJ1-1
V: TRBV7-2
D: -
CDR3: CASSLGSRTEAFF

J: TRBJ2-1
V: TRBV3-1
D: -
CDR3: CASSQDQGVGSYNEQFF

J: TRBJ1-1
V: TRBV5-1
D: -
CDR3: CASSRTGLQNTEAFF

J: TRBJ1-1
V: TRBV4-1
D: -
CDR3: CASSHPSESLRTEAFF

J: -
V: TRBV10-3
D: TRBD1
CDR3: CATQGAVDEQYF

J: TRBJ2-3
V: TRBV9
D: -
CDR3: CASSTSPRSTDTQYF

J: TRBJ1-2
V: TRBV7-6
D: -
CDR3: CVSSPTGNYGYTF

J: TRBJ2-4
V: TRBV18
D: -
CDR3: CASSPVAQTGGIQYF

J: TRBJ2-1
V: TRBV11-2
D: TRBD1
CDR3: CASSVPGTVYNEQFF

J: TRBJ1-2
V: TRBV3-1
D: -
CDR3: CASNRGAKASGYTF

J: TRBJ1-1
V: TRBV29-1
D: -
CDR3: CSSKLANTEAFF

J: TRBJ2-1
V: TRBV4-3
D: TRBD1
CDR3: CASSQGGQGNNEQFF

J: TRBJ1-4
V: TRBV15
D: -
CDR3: CATSTGGEKLFF

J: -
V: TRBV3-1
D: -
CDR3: CASSKIGGDYEQYF

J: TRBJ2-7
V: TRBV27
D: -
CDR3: CASSAIDHSYEQYF

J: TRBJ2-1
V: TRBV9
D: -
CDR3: CASSDQTVTYNEQFF

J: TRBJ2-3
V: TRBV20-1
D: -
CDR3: CSAKQTASTDTQYF

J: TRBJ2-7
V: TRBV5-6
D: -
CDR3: CASSLMPGAGPTYEQYF

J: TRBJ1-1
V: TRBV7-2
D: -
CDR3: CASSTEGWYMDTEAFF

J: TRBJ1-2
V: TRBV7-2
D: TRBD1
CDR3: CTSSLGQGWIYGYTF

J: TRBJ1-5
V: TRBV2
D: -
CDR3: CASSEGRSGNQPQHF

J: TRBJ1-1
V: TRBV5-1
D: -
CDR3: CASSLASDRTPNTEAFF

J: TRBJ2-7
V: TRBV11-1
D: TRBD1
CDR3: CASSPRQGANYEQYF

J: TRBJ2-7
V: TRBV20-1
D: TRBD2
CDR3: CSARPLSGGAGEQYF

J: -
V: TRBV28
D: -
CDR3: CASSLQGPSEQYF